One TCR beta chain is described in this entry. Which antigen it targets is not known. Base qualities are not provided; no much larger clone lies one nucleotide away. The CDR1 and CDR2 encoded by the germline V gene are MNHEY and SVGAGI. Trimming leaves V shorter by 7 bases and J shorter by 3 bases, with the junction holding 8 bases beyond the gene matches. The CDR3 holds 15 amino acids from the cysteine to the phenylalanine. Only the CDR3 part of the read is kept: 45 bases, read in frame from the first base. This sample was included in a study of Ad26.COV2.S vaccination and SARS-CoV-2 variants (dated by TCRdb to the early 2020s). Describing the broader study: Donors in the vaccine arm were drawn from COV1001, a multicentre, randomized, double-blind, placebo-controlled phase I-IIa trial testing Ad26.COV2.S in healthy adults. Investigators did not know the trial group allocation while performing experiments and assessing outcomes. The specificity and breadth of SARS-CoV-2-reactive T cell receptors after Ad26.COV2.S vaccination were assessed by TCRbeta repertoire sequencing. Ad26.COV2.S was administered intramuscularly at a dose of 5x10^10 or 1x10^11 viral particles, either as one shot or as two shots given 56 days apart. The TCR-sequenced set comprised around 30 samples: approximately 19 Ad26.COV2.S vaccine recipients, 5 placebo recipients and 8 SARS-CoV-2 convalescent individuals. Participants in the trial were split at random into five groups of five each, receiving low-dose or high-dose Ad26.COV2.S once or twice, or else placebo on both occasions.

The immunoSEQ Assay was the method used to sequence TCRbeta CDR3 regions. After extraction, genomic DNA underwent amplification by bias-controlled multiplex PCR, followed by high-throughput sequencing. On the study's bioinformatics: To quantify the absolute abundance of each unique TCRbeta CDR3 region, sequences were collapsed and filtered. T cell fraction was estimated by normalizing TCRbeta template counts to usable DNA, with usable DNA measured through amplification of reference genes found in all nucleated cells. Repertoire TCRs were annotated as SARS-CoV-2-specific when V gene, CDR3 amino acid sequence and J gene were exactly matched to a known reactive TCR set. The reference SARS-CoV-2 TCR set came from MIRA and was filtered for enrichment in COVID-19-positive ImmuneCODE repertoires, removing public or cross-reactive TCRs. Based on the MIRA antigens, annotated TCRs were further analysed at the level of specific ORF or position within ORF. Breadth was defined as the number of annotated unique rearrangements divided by the total number of unique productive rearrangements, and depth was defined as the summed frequency of the annotated unique rearrangements. Two-sided Wilcoxon rank-sum tests were applied when comparing TCR breadth between groups. The immuneACCESS repertoire file appears here via TCRdb, limited to in-frame rearrangements. These files lack a portion of the clones; in checked studies, under half of the deficit traces to unresolved V genes, and the cause of the others is not known. V, J and clone size are taken as reported in that table, and D and trimming were inferred from the DNA itself. The sample contains about 350,000 clones, about 86% of them found a single time. The top ten clonotypes cover around 10% of the sample.

The treatment or condition label, read with the paper, signifies: some 20 received Ad26.COV2.S at low or high dose, single or two shots; several received placebo; per-sample allocation not given. For vaccine and placebo recipients, the sequenced repertoires came from samples collected on day 63 after the first injection. In Cohort 1b, fewer than 30 adults aged 18-55 years were enrolled at a single site in Boston, USA, between 29 July and 7 August 2020. Ad26.COV2.S was a replication-incompetent adenovirus type 26 vector that expressed a prefusion-stabilized SARS-CoV-2 spike protein derived from the original Wuhan strain. What the authors observed across the whole study: The authors noted that the TCR breadth and depth analyses may have underestimated total T cell responses. Spike-specific TCR breadth was higher in Ad26.COV2.S recipients than in placebo recipients (P = 0.0014). Non-spike TCR breadth was comparable between vaccine and placebo recipients, consistent with the vaccine containing only spike. The study was not powered to compare responses between vaccine doses or regimens. Substantial breadth of spike-specific CD8+ and CD4+ T cell responses was reported after vaccination.

This receptor chain uses TRBV6-5 and TRBJ2-2, and TRBD1 matches 7 of the central bases. The receptor comes from a person aged 18-60 years who received the Ad26.COV2.S COVID-19 vaccine or a placebo. Sequenced material: peripheral blood, taken in a trial of Ad26.COV2.S vaccine versus placebo. The base sequence is TGTGCCAGCACTCGCAGGGGGTCAGACACCGGGGAGCTGTTTTTT. This encodes CASTRRGSDTGELFF.